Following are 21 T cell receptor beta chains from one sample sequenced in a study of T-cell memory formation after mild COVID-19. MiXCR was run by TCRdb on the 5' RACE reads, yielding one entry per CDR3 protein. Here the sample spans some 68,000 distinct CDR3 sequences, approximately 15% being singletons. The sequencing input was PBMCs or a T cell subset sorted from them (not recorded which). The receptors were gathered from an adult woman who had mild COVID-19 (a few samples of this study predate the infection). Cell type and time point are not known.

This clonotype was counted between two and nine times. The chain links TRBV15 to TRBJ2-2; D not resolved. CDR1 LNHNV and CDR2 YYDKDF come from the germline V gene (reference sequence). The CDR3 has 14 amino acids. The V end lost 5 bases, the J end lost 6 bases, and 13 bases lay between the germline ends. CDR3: CATSLNRVAGELFF. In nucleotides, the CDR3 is TGTGCCACCAGCCTCAACCGGGTAGCCGGGGAGCTGTTTTTT. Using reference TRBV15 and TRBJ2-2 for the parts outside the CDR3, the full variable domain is DAMVIQNPRYQVTQFGKPVTLSCSQTLNHNVMYWYQQKSSQAPKLLFHYYDKDFNNEADTPDNFQSRRPNTSFCFLDIRSPGLGDTAMYLCATSLNRVAGELFFGEGSRLTVL.

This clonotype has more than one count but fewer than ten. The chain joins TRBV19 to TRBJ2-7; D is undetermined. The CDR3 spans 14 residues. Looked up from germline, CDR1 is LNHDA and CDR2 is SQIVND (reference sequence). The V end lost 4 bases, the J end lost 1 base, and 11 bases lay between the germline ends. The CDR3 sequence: CASSTFQGSYEQYF. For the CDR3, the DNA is TGTGCCAGTAGTACGTTCCAAGGATCCTACGAGCAGTACTTC.

Here the CDR3 reads CASSVGQGSYEQYF. In DNA form, the CDR3 reads TGCGCCAGCAGCGTGGGACAGGGTTCCTACGAGCAGTACTTC. The rearrangement links TRBV5-1 to TRBJ2-7; 9 positions match TRBD1. CDR1 SGHRS and CDR2 YFSETQ come from the germline V gene. The trim removed 4 bases at V and 1 base at J, leaving 3 bases unmatched. This CDR3 region has 14 residues.

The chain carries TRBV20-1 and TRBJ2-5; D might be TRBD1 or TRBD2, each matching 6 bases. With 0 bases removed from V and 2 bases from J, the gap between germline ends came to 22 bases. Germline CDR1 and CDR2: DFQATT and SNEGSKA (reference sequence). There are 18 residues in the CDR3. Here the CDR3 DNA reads TGCAGTGCTAGAGATTTCGGGGGCCACCTGAGGGAACAAGAGACCCAGTACTTC. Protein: CSARDFGGHLREQETQYF.

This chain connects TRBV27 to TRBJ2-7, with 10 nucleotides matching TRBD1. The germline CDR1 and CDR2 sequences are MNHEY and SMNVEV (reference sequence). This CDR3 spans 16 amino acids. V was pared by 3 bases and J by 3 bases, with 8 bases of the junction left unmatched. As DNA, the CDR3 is TGTGCCAGCAGTTTGGGACCCGGGACAGGGGTCTACGAGCAGTACTTC. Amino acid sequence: CASSLGPGTGVYEQYF.

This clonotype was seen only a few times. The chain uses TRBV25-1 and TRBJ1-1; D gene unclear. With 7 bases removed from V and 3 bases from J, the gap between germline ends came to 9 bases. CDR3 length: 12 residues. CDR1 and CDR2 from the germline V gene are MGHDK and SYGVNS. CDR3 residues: CASTGGYTEAFF. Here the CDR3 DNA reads TGTGCCAGCACGGGAGGGTACACTGAAGCTTTCTTT.

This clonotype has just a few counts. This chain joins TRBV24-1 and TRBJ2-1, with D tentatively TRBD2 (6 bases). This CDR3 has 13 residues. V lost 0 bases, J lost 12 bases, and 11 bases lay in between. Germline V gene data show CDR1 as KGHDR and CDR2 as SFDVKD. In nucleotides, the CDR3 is TGTGCCACCAGTGATTTGGTTCAGGGAGGGCAGTTCTTC. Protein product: CATSDLVQGGQFF.

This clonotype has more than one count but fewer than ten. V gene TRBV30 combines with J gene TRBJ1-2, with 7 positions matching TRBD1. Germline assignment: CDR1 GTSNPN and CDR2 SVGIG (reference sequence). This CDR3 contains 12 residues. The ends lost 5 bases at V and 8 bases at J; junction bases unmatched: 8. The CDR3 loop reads CAWDREVGGYTF. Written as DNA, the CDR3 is TGTGCCTGGGACAGGGAAGTCGGGGGCTACACCTTC.

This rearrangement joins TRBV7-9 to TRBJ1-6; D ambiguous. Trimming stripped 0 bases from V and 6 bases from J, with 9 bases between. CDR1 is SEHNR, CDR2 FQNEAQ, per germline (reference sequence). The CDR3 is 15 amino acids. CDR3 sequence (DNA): TGTGCCAGCAGCTTAGCCACGGGGATTAATTCACCCCTCCACTTT. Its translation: CASSLATGINSPLHF.

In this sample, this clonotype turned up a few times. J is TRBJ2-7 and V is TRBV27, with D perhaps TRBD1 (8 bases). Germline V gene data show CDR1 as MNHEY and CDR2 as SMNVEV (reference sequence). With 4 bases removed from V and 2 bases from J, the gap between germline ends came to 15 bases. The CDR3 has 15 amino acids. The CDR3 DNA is TGTGCCAGCAGTTGGGGGGGGACAGGACCCTACGAGCAGTACTTC. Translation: CASSWGGTGPYEQYF.

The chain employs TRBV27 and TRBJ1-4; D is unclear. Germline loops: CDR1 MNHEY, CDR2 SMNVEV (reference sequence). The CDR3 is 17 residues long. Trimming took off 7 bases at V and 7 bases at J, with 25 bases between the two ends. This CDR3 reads CASTNLGVEGLGEKLFF. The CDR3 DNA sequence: TGTGCCAGCACCAATTTGGGCGTGGAGGGCTTGGGTGAAAAACTGTTTTTT.

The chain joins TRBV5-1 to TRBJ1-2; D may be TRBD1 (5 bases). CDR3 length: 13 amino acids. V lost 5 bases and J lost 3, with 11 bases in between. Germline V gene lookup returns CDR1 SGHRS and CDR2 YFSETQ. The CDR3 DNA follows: TGCGCCAGCAGTTGGGGGGTAGACTATGGCTACACCTTC. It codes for CASSWGVDYGYTF.

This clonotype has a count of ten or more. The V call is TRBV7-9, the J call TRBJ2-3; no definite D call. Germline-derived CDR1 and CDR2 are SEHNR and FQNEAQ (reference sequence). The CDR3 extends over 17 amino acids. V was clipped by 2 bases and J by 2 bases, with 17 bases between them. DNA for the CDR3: TGTGCCAGCAGCTTAAAGCTTACAGACCGCACCACAGATACGCAGTATTTT. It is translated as CASSLKLTDRTTDTQYF. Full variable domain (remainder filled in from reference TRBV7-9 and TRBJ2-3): DTGVSQNPRHKITKRGQNVTFRCDPISEHNRLYWYRQTLGQGPEFLTYFQNEAQLEKSRLLSDRFSAERPKGSFSTLEIQRTEQGDSAMYLCASSLKLTDRTTDTQYFGPGTRLTVL.

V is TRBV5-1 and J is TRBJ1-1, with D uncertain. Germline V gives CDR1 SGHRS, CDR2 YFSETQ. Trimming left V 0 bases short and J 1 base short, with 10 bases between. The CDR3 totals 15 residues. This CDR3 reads CASSLGLGSNTEAFF. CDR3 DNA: TGCGCCAGCAGCTTGGGACTGGGTTCGAACACTGAAGCTTTCTTT.

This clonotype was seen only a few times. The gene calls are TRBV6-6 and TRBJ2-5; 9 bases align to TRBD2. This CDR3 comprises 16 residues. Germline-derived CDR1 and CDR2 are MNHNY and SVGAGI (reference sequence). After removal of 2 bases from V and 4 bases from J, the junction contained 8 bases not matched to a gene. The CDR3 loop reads CASSYPDLAGTETQYF. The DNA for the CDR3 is TGTGCCAGCAGTTACCCGGACCTAGCGGGAACAGAGACCCAGTACTTC.

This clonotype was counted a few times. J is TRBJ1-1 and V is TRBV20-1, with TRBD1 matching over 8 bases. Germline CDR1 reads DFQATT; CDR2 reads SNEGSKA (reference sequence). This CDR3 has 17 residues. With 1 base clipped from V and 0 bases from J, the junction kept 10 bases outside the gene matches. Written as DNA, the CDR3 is TGCAGTGCTAGAGGAGGCAGGGGGCCGTATATGAACACTGAAGCTTTCTTT. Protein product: CSARGGRGPYMNTEAFF.

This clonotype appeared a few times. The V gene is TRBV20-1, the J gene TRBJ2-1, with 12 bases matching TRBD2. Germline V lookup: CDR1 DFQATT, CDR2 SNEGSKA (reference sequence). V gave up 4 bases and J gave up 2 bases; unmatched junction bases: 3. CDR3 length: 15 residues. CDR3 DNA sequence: TGCAGTGCTACCCTAGCGGGAGGGACCTACAATGAGCAGTTCTTC. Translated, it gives CSATLAGGTYNEQFF.

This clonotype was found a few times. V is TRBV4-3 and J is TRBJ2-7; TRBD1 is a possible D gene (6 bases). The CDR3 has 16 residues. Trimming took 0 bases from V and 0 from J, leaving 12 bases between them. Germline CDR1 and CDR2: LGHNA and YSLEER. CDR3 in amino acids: CASSQDPGDISYEQYF. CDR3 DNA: TGCGCCAGCAGCCAAGATCCAGGGGACATCTCCTACGAGCAGTACTTC.

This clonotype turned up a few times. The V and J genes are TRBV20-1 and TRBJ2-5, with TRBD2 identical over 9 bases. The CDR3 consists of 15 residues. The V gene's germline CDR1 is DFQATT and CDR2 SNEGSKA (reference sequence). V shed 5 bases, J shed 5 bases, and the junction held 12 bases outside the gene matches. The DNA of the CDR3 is TGCAGTGCTGACGGCGGGGGGGCCTTAGGGGAGACCCAGTACTTC. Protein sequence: CSADGGGALGETQYF.

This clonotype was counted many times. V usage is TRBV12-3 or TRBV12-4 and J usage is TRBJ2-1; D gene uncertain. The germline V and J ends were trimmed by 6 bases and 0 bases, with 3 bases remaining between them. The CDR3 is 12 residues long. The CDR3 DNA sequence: TGTGCCAGCAGAAGCTCCTACAATGAGCAGTTCTTC. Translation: CASRSSYNEQFF.

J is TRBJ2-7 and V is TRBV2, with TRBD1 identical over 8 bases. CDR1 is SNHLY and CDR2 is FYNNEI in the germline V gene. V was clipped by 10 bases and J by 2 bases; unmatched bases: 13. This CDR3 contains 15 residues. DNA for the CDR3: TGTGCCACCACAGGACCAGGGGGCTCGACCTACGAGCAGTACTTC. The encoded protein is CATTGPGGSTYEQYF.